These T cell receptor beta chains were read from a single sample in a study of cytomegalovirus exposure and HLA in healthy donors. The data were produced by immunoSEQ multiplex PCR, yet TCRdb's version contains in-frame clones alone and is incomplete. The profile shows approximately 130,000 clones, around 77% of them singletons. Sequencing was carried out using PBMCs. The source of these receptors is a woman in her forties or fifties in good health and CMV-seronegative. Both conserved end residues are part of each CDR3. Fields, in order: V gene, D gene, clone size, J gene, CDR3 DNA, CDR3 protein. A D gene is named only where the DNA matches it firmly. Some rows have no size entry. The others give once, few or many, or a class for an expanded clone.

>TRBV19|TRBD2|-|TRBJ2-3
TGTGCCAGTAGTCCGGGATTAGCGGGTAGCACAGATACGCAGTATTTT
CASSPGLAGSTDTQYF
>TRBV29-1|TRBD1|-|TRBJ1-1
TGCAGCGTTGTGGGGGACAGGACGAACACTGAAGCTTTCTTT
CSVVGDRTNTEAFF
>TRBV4-1|TRBD2|few|TRBJ2-3
TGCGCCAGCAGCCAAGATTGGTTGAATCCGTCCAGCGGGAGGGGAAATACGCAGTATTTT
CASSQDWLNPSSGRGNTQYF
>TRBV25-1|-|-|TRBJ2-3
TGTGCCAGCAGTGGGTACAGGACATCTAGCACAGATACGCAGTATTTT
CASSGYRTSSTDTQYF
>TRBV11-3|TRBD2|-|TRBJ2-5
TGTGCCAGCAGCTTAGAAGAGGCGGGAGGCGAAGAGACCCAGTACTTC
CASSLEEAGGEETQYF
>TRBV5-1|-|-|TRBJ2-3
TGCGCCAGCAGCTTAGGGATCGGAGGGGGCAGGTTGTTAAACACAGATACGCAGTATTTT
CASSLGIGGGRLLNTDTQYF
>TRBV2|-|few|TRBJ1-1
TGTGCCAGCAGTAGTGACAGGCTATGGACTGAAGCTTTCTTT
CASSSDRLWTEAFF
>TRBV6-4|TRBD1|-|TRBJ1-2
TGTGCCAGCAGTGACGGGGGACAGGTAGAGGGCTACACCTTC
CASSDGGQVEGYTF
>TRBV25-1|TRBD1|-|TRBJ1-4
TGTGCCAGCAGTGAATGGGAGACAGGGAAGGAAAAACTGTTTTTT
CASSEWETGKEKLFF
>TRBV5-1|TRBD1|-|TRBJ1-4
TGCGCCAGCAGCGCCGACCGGGGACAGGGGAGGGAAAAACTGTTTTTT
CASSADRGQGREKLFF
>TRBV11-3|TRBD1|-|TRBJ2-7
TGTGCCAGCAGCTTAGACCCCGGGACCCGGGGGACAGGCTACGAGCAGTACTTC
CASSLDPGTRGTGYEQYF
>TRBV18|-|-|TRBJ2-7
TGTGCCAGCTCACCAATCCCTACGGGAGCTTTCGCCTACGAGCAGTACTTC
CASSPIPTGAFAYEQYF
>TRBV6-6|-|few|TRBJ2-7
TGTGCCAGCTATCTGGGCTGGGGAGTTTCCTACGAGCAGTACTTC
CASYLGWGVSYEQYF
>TRBV5-8|TRBD1|-|TRBJ2-1
TGTGCCAGCAGCTTGTTGGGACAGGGATCCAGTGAGCAGTTCTTC
CASSLLGQGSSEQFF
>TRBV28|-|-|TRBJ1-1
TGTGCCAGCAGTTTCGGGAGGGACAACACTGAAGCTTTCTTT
CASSFGRDNTEAFF
>TRBV6-6|-|-|TRBJ1-1
TGTGCCAGCAGTTTCCCGGGAGTAGCTTTCTTT
CASSFPGVAFF
>TRBV11-3|-|-|TRBJ2-2
TGTGCCAGCAGCTTTTCAGGGGCGAACACCGGGGAGCTGTTTTTT
CASSFSGANTGELFF
>TRBV7-8|TRBD1|-|TRBJ2-1
TGTGCCAGCAGCTTTACTGGGACAGGGGGTAGAGCAGCGGCCTACAATGAGCAGTTCTTC
CASSFTGTGGRAAAYNEQFF
>TRBV11-3|-|-|TRBJ2-5
TGTGCCAGCAGCGCTCGCCGGACAGTTCAAGAGACCCAGTACTTC
CASSARRTVQETQYF
>TRBV7-2|-|few|TRBJ2-2
TGTGCCAGCAGCCGGCTGGCCAGGGGCACCGGGGAGCTGTTTTTT
CASSRLARGTGELFF
>TRBV30|-|-|TRBJ1-5
TGTGCCTGGGGGGGTGGAGGGGCGAATAGCAATCAGCCCCAGAATTTT
CAWGGGGANSNQPQNF
>TRBV19|TRBD1|-|TRBJ1-5
TGTGCCAGTGGACAGGGCTATCAGCCCCAGCATTTT
CASGQGYQPQHF
>TRBV19|-|-|TRBJ2-1
TGTGCCAGTAGCCGCTATGGGCAGGGCATCCATGAGCAGTTCTTC
CASSRYGQGIHEQFF
>TRBV4-3|TRBD2|few|TRBJ2-7
TGCGCCAGCAGTTCCGGGACTAGCGGCTACGAGCAGTACTTC
CASSSGTSGYEQYF
>TRBV5-8|TRBD1|-|TRBJ2-7
TGTGCCAGCAGCTTGGACAGGGGGTTCTACGAGCAGTACTTC
CASSLDRGFYEQYF
>TRBV7-2|-|once|TRBJ2-2
TGTGCCAGCAGCTCCGCGGACTCTACCGGGGAGCTGTTTTTT
CASSSADSTGELFF
>TRBV9|-|-|TRBJ2-5
TGTGCCAGCAGCGTAGATGAGGTTAGGTGGGAGACCCAGTACTTC
CASSVDEVRWETQYF
>TRBV6-1|-|once|TRBJ1-5
TGTGCCAGCAGTGAAATGGTTGGGCAGGGCCATCAGCCCCAGCATTTT
CASSEMVGQGHQPQHF
>TRBV27|-|-|TRBJ1-5
TGTGCCAGCAGTCTACTTGGGCCATGGAATCAGCCCCAGCATTTT
CASSLLGPWNQPQHF
>TRBV7-8|-|-|TRBJ2-7
TGTGCCAGCAGCTTAGGCGGGGAAGAGCAGTACTTC
CASSLGGEEQYF
>TRBV19|TRBD1|few|TRBJ1-5
TGTGCCAGTAGTATTGGGACAGGGGGACAGAATCAGCCCCAGCATTTT
CASSIGTGGQNQPQHF
>TRBV5-1|TRBD1|once|TRBJ1-1
TGCGCCAGCAGCCCTCACAGGGGGCCCGTCACTGAAGCTTTCTTT
CASSPHRGPVTEAFF
>TRBV18|-|-|TRBJ1-1
TGTGCCAGCTCACCACCGGGCAGGAACACTGAAGCTTTCTTT
CASSPPGRNTEAFF
>TRBV9|-|-|TRBJ1-3
TGTGCCAGCAGCGCCTACGGGTCCACGAGCTCTGGAAACACCATATATTTT
CASSAYGSTSSGNTIYF
>TRBV5-1|-|-|TRBJ1-1
TGCGCCAGCAGCATCTTGACACTGAACACTGAAGCTTTCTTT
CASSILTLNTEAFF
>TRBV11-2|TRBD2|-|TRBJ2-5
TGTGCCAGCAGCTTAGACTCTAGCGGGAGGAGGGAGACCCAGTACTTC
CASSLDSSGRRETQYF
>TRBV9|TRBD1|-|TRBJ1-5
TGTGCCAGCAGCGCCTCCGGGACAGGGGATCAGCCCCAGCATTTT
CASSASGTGDQPQHF
>TRBV5-1|TRBD1|-|TRBJ2-1
TGCGCCAGCAGCTTGGGCCAGGGGGCTTACAATGAGCAGTTCTTC
CASSLGQGAYNEQFF
>TRBV30|-|few|TRBJ1-2
TGTGCCTGGTATGTCGGGAATGGCTACACCTTC
CAWYVGNGYTF
>TRBV14|-|-|TRBJ1-1
TGTGCCAGCAGCCAAGATGGAGGGAAACGAGAAGCTTTCTTT
CASSQDGGKREAFF
>TRBV30|TRBD1|few|TRBJ1-1
TGTGCCTGGTTGACAGGGGGGACTGAAGCTTTCTTT
CAWLTGGTEAFF
>TRBV28|-|-|TRBJ2-2
TGTGCCAGCAGCAGGGACACCGGGGAGCTGTTTTTT
CASSRDTGELFF
>TRBV28|-|-|TRBJ2-7
TGTGCCAGCAGCCTTCGATGGACAGTCCCCTACGAGCAGTACTTC
CASSLRWTVPYEQYF
>TRBV5-1|TRBD1|-|TRBJ2-1
TGCGCCAGCAGCTCGGCCGGAGGACAGGGCTCCTACAATGAGCAGTTCTTC
CASSSAGGQGSYNEQFF
>TRBV25-1|TRBD1|-|TRBJ1-1
TGTGCCAGCAGGTGGGTAGGGGGCGAGAACACTGAAGCTTTCTTT
CASRWVGGENTEAFF
>TRBV18|-|-|TRBJ2-2
TGTGCCAGCTCACCGACTAGGGCCACCGGGGAGCTGTTTTTT
CASSPTRATGELFF
>TRBV27|TRBD1|-|TRBJ2-1
TGTGCCAGCAGTCCCGGACAGGGGGCTGACAATGAGCAGTTCTTC
CASSPGQGADNEQFF
>TRBV7-9|-|-|TRBJ1-2
TGTGCCAGCAGCCAAGCACTTGGCTACACCTTC
CASSQALGYTF
>TRBV19|-|-|TRBJ1-1
TGTGCCAGTACTCTAGGTCGGCAGGGGACCACTGAAGCTTTCTTT
CASTLGRQGTTEAFF
>TRBV28|-|once|TRBJ2-1
TGTGCCAGCAGTGAACAGGGCGACCACTCCTACAATGAGCAGTTCTTC
CASSEQGDHSYNEQFF
>TRBV11-3|TRBD1|-|TRBJ1-1
TGTGCCAGCAGCCGGGACAGCGGATACACTGAAGCTTTCTTT
CASSRDSGYTEAFF
>TRBV29-1|TRBD2|-|TRBJ2-1
TGCAGCGTTGGGGGGTTAGCGGGAGGGCTTAGTGAGCAGTTCTTC
CSVGGLAGGLSEQFF
>TRBV28|TRBD1|-|TRBJ1-2
TGTGCCAGCATAGCACAGGGGACGATAGGCTACACCTTC
CASIAQGTIGYTF
>TRBV28|TRBD1|-|TRBJ2-7
TGTGCCAGCGGATTTAGACAGGGGATTTCCTACGAGCAGTACTTC
CASGFRQGISYEQYF
>TRBV5-4|-|-|TRBJ1-2
TGTGCCAGCAGCCCGACCACTTTACCGGCTACTATCTATGGCTACACCTTC
CASSPTTLPATIYGYTF
>TRBV28|-|-|TRBJ1-1
TGTGCCAGCAGTTTACCGCCGGGGGGGAAGACTGAAGCTTTCTTT
CASSLPPGGKTEAFF
>TRBV19|-|-|TRBJ2-2
TGTGCCAGTAGTATTGTGGGAGTAGCTTACACCGGGGAGCTGTTTTTT
CASSIVGVAYTGELFF